This T cell receptor beta chain was identified during a study of blood T cell repertoires in COVID-19. The wider study: The analysed material was cDNA or gDNA that came from T cells, B-cell-depleted T cells, or PBMCs.

Authors' methods: Reference gene primer amplification in the assay estimated nucleated cell counts. Libraries were prepared by immunoSEQ multiplex PCR; TCRdb keeps only in-frame clonotypes and omits some of them. V, J and clone size are those of that table, while D and trimming were read from the DNA. This table has just over 300,000 clones, about nine tenths appearing once. All enrollees were roughly 18 to 90 years old and from around 25 US areas. This TCR was recovered from a young man who had recovered from COVID-19. The specimen sequenced was PBMCs or T cells enriched from blood (not recorded which).

The DNA of the CDR3 is TGCGCCAGCAGCCCTCTGGCAGGGGCGAACACCGGGGAGCTGTTTTTT. Its protein is CASSPLAGANTGELFF. The chain carries TRBV5-1 and TRBJ2-2, with D possibly TRBD1 on 6 matching bases. The germline CDR1 and CDR2 sequences are SGHRS and YFSETQ. Trimming shortened V by 4 bases and J by 0 bases, and 13 bases separated the two germline ends. The CDR3 totals 16 residues.